This T cell receptor beta chain came from a study of cytomegalovirus exposure and HLA in healthy donors. Findings of the study overall: For TCR beta chains, V- and J-gene trimming was later linked to a missense DCLRE1C variant.

PCR involved 60 Vbeta and 13 Jbeta primers. Generated by immunoSEQ multiplex PCR, the TCRdb table keeps only in-frame clones and is missing some. This table has 200,000 or so clones, about four fifths appearing once. This clone was seen just once. As yet, its antigen is unknown. The CDR3 loop spans 13 amino acids. From germline, CDR1 is SEHNR and CDR2 FQNEAQ (reference sequence). The junction had 4 bases not matched to a gene; V was cut back by 5 bases and J by 3 bases. The sample taken for sequencing was PBMCs. This receptor was taken from a woman aged 45-65 years in good health and CMV-seropositive. The rearrangement uses TRBV7-9 and TRBJ2-7; TRBD1 aligns across 7 bases. The CDR3 DNA sequence: TGTGCCAGCAGCCACCGGGACAGCTACGAGCAGTACTTC. This codes for CASSHRDSYEQYF. The whole variable domain, remainder taken from reference TRBV7-9 and TRBJ2-7, is DTGVSQNPRHKITKRGQNVTFRCDPISEHNRLYWYRQTLGQGPEFLTYFQNEAQLEKSRLLSDRFSAERPKGSFSTLEIQRTEQGDSAMYLCASSHRDSYEQYFGPGTRLTVT.